The entry below describes one T cell receptor (beta chain). Its ends do not fully match the called genes, so a read error is possible. Per the germline V gene, CDR1 is MDHEN and CDR2 is SYDVKM. The CDR3 runs to 15 residues. The data stem from a study of blood T cells in healthy people across ages. PBMCs numbering at least 6 million were isolated per sample. Primed by a sample-barcoded 5' primer and a J-beta primer mix, a second PCR proceeded for roughly 6 to 12 cycles. Through a template-switch adaptor with 12 random nucleotides, each cDNA molecule received a tag. TCRdb reprocessed the 5' RACE reads with MiXCR, giving one entry per CDR3 protein. Here the sample spans about 830,000 distinct CDR3 sequences, 58% being singletons.

Sample: blood. The clonotype originates from a young man in good health. The chain couples TRBV28 to TRBJ2-7; 7 positions match TRBD2. The CDR3 reads CASSQGPSGRYGQYF. The DNA for the CDR3 is TGTGCCAGCAGCCAAGGACCTAGCGGCCGTTACGGGCAGTACTTC.